This T cell receptor (beta chain) originates from a study of blood T cell repertoires in COVID-19. At the level of the study: There were acute and convalescent COVID-19 samples, and they came from the United States, Italy and Spain. The cDNA or gDNA used as material had been derived from T cells, B-cell-depleted T cells, or PBMCs.

The CDR3 length is 14 residues. The germline V and J ends were trimmed by 4 bases and 0 bases, with 12 bases remaining between them. Germline V gives CDR1 GTSNPN, CDR2 SVGIG (reference sequence). Generated by immunoSEQ multiplex PCR, the TCRdb table keeps only in-frame clones and is missing some. The sample includes more than 250,000 clones, about 89% of them seen just once. Everyone who took part was about 18 to 89 years old, and they came from about two dozen US areas. The material sequenced was PBMCs or T cells enriched from blood (not recorded which). The receptor was derived from a young woman who had recovered from COVID-19. The chain uses TRBV30 and TRBJ1-1; maybe TRBD1 (5 bases). In DNA form, the CDR3 reads TGTGCCTGGAAGGCCGACAGCATGAACACTGAAGCTTTCTTT. This codes for CAWKADSMNTEAFF. Full variable domain (remainder filled in from reference TRBV30 and TRBJ1-1): SQTIHQWPATLVQPVGSPLSLECTVEGTSNPNLYWYRQAAGRGLQLLFYSVGIGQISSEVPQNLSASRPQDRQFILSSKKLLLSDSGFYLCAWKADSMNTEAFFGQGTRLTVV.